The subject of this entry is one T cell receptor (beta chain). This entry is derived from a study of blood T cell repertoires in COVID-19. This CDR3 has 15 amino acids. V was cut by 0 bases and J by 0 bases, with 9 bases left in between. CDR1 is SGHRS, CDR2 YFSETQ, per germline. Sequenced by immunoSEQ multiplex PCR; TCRdb stores in-frame clones only, minus some. The sample carries roughly 67,000 clones, around 93% recorded once. The sequence was obtained from a man between 70 and 80 years old with active COVID-19. Input material: peripheral blood. The chain employs TRBV5-1 and TRBJ1-2; maybe TRBD1 (5 bases). The CDR3 coding sequence is TGCGCCAGCAGCTTGGGAACGACAGCTAACTATGGCTACACCTTC. This codes for CASSLGTTANYGYTF.